These T cell receptor beta chains were read from a single sample in a study of T-cell memory formation after mild COVID-19. MiXCR, run by TCRdb on the 5' RACE reads, gives a single entry per CDR3 protein. The sample contains about 340,000 distinct CDR3 sequences, around a fifth of which appear only once. The sample was PBMCs or a T cell subset sorted from them (not recorded which). Every receptor here comes from an adult woman who had mild COVID-19 (a few samples of this study predate the infection). Cell type and time point are not known. Both conserved end residues are part of each CDR3. A D gene is named only where the DNA matches it firmly. Only some rows state a clone size, as once, few, many or a class for expanded clones.

>TRBV30|-|TRBJ1-1|-
TGTGCCTGGAGTGTACCGGGGGTGAACACTGAAGCTTTCTTT
CAWSVPGVNTEAFF
>TRBV20-1|-|TRBJ2-2|-
TGCAGTGCTACCGACACCGGGGAGCTGTTTTTT
CSATDTGELFF
>TRBV20-1|many|TRBJ2-1|-
TGCAGTGCTAGAGATCCCCGGGAGCTCTCCAATGAGCAGTTCTTC
CSARDPRELSNEQFF
>TRBV5-1|-|TRBJ2-7|-
TGCGCCAGCAGGGGCGGGGACCTCTCCTACGAGCAGTACTTC
CASRGGDLSYEQYF
>TRBV29-1|-|TRBJ1-1|-
TGCAGCGTTCCCCGGACGGTGAACACTGAAGCTTTCTTT
CSVPRTVNTEAFF
>TRBV12-5|-|TRBJ2-3|TRBD2
TGTGCTACTAGCGGGGTTAGCACAGATACGCAGTATTTT
CATSGVSTDTQYF
>TRBV3-1|-|TRBJ1-5|-
TGTGCCAGCAGCCGGACCCAGGGGCAACCCCAGCATTTT
CASSRTQGQPQHF
>TRBV7-6|-|TRBJ2-5|-
TGTGCCAGCAGCGGTACAGGGGGGGGAGAGACCCAGTACTTC
CASSGTGGGETQYF
>TRBV7-9|few|TRBJ1-5|TRBD1
TGTGCCAGCAGCCATACAGGGGAGGCCCAGCATTTT
CASSHTGEAQHF
>TRBV10-3|-|TRBJ2-3|TRBD1
TGTGCCATCAGAGAGACAGGGGCAGATACGCAGTATTTT
CAIRETGADTQYF
>TRBV7-2|few|TRBJ2-5|-
TGTGCCAGCAGCTTAGAGCCCTCTAGGGGGAAGACCCAGTACTTC
CASSLEPSRGKTQYF
>TRBV18|many|TRBJ2-7|-
TGTGCCAGCTCACTCCAGCGAGACGTGGCCAATCGGGAGCAGTACTTC
CASSLQRDVANREQYF
>TRBV7-2|-|TRBJ1-1|TRBD1
TGTGCCAGCAGCTTAGTACAGGGGACGAACACTGAAGCTTTCTTT
CASSLVQGTNTEAFF
>TRBV29-1|-|TRBJ1-1|-
TGCAGCGGTGAAGGGAGGTTGAACACTGAAGCTTTCTTT
CSGEGRLNTEAFF
>TRBV5-1|-|TRBJ2-5|-
TGCGCCAGCAGCTCTTTTGGCCAGCGGGACCAAGAGACCCAGTACTTC
CASSSFGQRDQETQYF
>TRBV20-1|-|TRBJ2-3|TRBD2
TGCAGTGCTAGAGACCCCCTAGCGGGGGGCCGAAATACGCAGTATTTT
CSARDPLAGGRNTQYF
>TRBV6-5|-|TRBJ2-7|-
TGTGCCAGCAGCCCCTACGGAGGCGGGAACGAGCAGTACTTC
CASSPYGGGNEQYF
>TRBV10-3|few|TRBJ2-1|-
TGTGCCATCAGAAGCAACAGGGAGGTGACCTACAATGAGCAGTTCTTC
CAIRSNREVTYNEQFF
>TRBV12-3/TRBV12-4|few|TRBJ2-5|-
TGTGCCAGCAGTTTCCCTGGGCGGGGAGAGACCCAGTACTTC
CASSFPGRGETQYF
>TRBV5-1|few|TRBJ2-3|-
TGCGCCAGCAGCTTGGACATGGGGATTAGCACAGATACGCAGTATTTT
CASSLDMGISTDTQYF
>TRBV20-1|few|TRBJ2-7|-
TGCAGTGTAGGGGTGTCCTACGAGCAGTACTTC
CSVGVSYEQYF
>TRBV5-1|few|TRBJ2-5|-
TGCGCCAGCAGCTTGATCCAGGGACAAGAGACCCAGTACTTC
CASSLIQGQETQYF
>TRBV20-1|-|TRBJ2-7|TRBD2
TGCAGTGCGATGGCGGGAGCTGAATACGAGCAGTACTTC
CSAMAGAEYEQYF
>TRBV2|-|TRBJ2-3|-
TGTGCCAGCAGTGAAGCGTCTGGCGGTACGCAGTATTTT
CASSEASGGTQYF
>TRBV5-1|-|TRBJ2-3|TRBD2
TGCGCCAGCAGCCTAAACAGGTTGGGGGGGAATACGCAGTATTTT
CASSLNRLGGNTQYF
>TRBV27|few|TRBJ1-4|-
TGTGCCAGCAGTGCCCTCGGGTCGACTAATGAAAAACTGTTTTTT
CASSALGSTNEKLFF
>TRBV20-1|many|TRBJ2-1|TRBD2
TGCAGTGCGCCAACCCTAGCGGGAGCCGGCAATGAGCAGTTCTTC
CSAPTLAGAGNEQFF
>TRBV7-2|-|TRBJ1-2|TRBD1
TGTGCCAGCAGCTTAGGGGGACAGAGGTGGGACTATGGCTACACCTTC
CASSLGGQRWDYGYTF
>TRBV29-1|-|TRBJ2-7|TRBD2
TGCAGCGTTGGGGGGACTAGTTCCGCCTACGAGCAGTACTTC
CSVGGTSSAYEQYF
>TRBV20-1|-|TRBJ2-7|TRBD1
TGCAGTGCTAGAGATCGGACAGGGCTGTCCTACGAGCAGTACTTC
CSARDRTGLSYEQYF
>TRBV25-1|-|TRBJ2-1|TRBD2
TGTGCCAGCACGGCGGGAGCGGGCTACAATGAGCAGTTCTTC
CASTAGAGYNEQFF
>TRBV20-1|few|TRBJ2-5|-
TGCAGTGCTAGTTTGGCGGGAAAGGAGACCCAGTACTTC
CSASLAGKETQYF
>TRBV4-1|few|TRBJ2-7|-
TGCGCCAGCAGCTTGGGCCTTCAGGGCTACGAGCAGTACTTC
CASSLGLQGYEQYF
>TRBV4-3|-|TRBJ2-1|TRBD2
TGCGCCAGCAGCCAAGATCGGGCTAGCGGGAAAAATGAGCAGTTCTTC
CASSQDRASGKNEQFF
>TRBV5-1|few|TRBJ2-3|TRBD2
TGCGCCAGCAGCCCTAGGACTAGCGGGGACCTCACAGATACGCAGTATTTT
CASSPRTSGDLTDTQYF
>TRBV19|few|TRBJ1-2|-
TGTGCCAGTAGAGGGGACTACTATGGCTACACCTTC
CASRGDYYGYTF
>TRBV5-1|-|TRBJ2-2|-
TGCGCCAGCAGCTCAGGCATCAACACCGGGGAGCTGTTTTTT
CASSSGINTGELFF
>TRBV7-3|-|TRBJ2-3|-
TGTGCCAGCAGCTTAACGCGGGGTTCAGATACGCAGTATTTT
CASSLTRGSDTQYF
>TRBV5-1|-|TRBJ1-1|TRBD1
TGCGCCAGCAGCTTGGTGACAGGGGGCTCGAACACTGAAGCTTTCTTT
CASSLVTGGSNTEAFF
>TRBV6-2/TRBV6-3|-|TRBJ2-1|TRBD2
TGTGCCAGCAGTATAGCGGGTCACAATGAGCAGTTCTTC
CASSIAGHNEQFF
>TRBV20-1|few|TRBJ2-7|-
TGCAGTGCTAGAGATCGTCTTAGGACCTACGAGCAGTACTTC
CSARDRLRTYEQYF
>TRBV27|-|TRBJ1-2|-
TGTGCCAGCAGTTTCCGGGGGCGCGACTATGGCTACACCTTC
CASSFRGRDYGYTF
>TRBV7-6|few|TRBJ1-1|-
TGTGCCAGCAGCGCGGGACTCCCCGTCCCCCTTGAAGCTTTCTTT
CASSAGLPVPLEAFF
>TRBV28|few|TRBJ2-2|TRBD1
TGTGCCAGCAGTTTGGGGACAGGGGGCCCCGGGGAGCTGTTTTTT
CASSLGTGGPGELFF
>TRBV20-1|-|TRBJ2-7|TRBD2
TGCAGTGCTTCTGGACTAGCGGATGCAACCTACGAGCAGTACTTC
CSASGLADATYEQYF
>TRBV19|-|TRBJ1-1|TRBD1
TGTGCCAGTAGTATTGGATCGACAGGGCGGGCTGAAGCTTTCTTT
CASSIGSTGRAEAFF
>TRBV13|few|TRBJ1-2|-
TGTGCCAGCAGCTTAGCCTATCGGGGAGACTATGGCTACACCTTC
CASSLAYRGDYGYTF
>TRBV20-1|once|TRBJ1-4|TRBD1
TGCAGTGCTAGAGATCAAGGGACAGGGGTTGAAAAACTGTTTTTT
CSARDQGTGVEKLFF